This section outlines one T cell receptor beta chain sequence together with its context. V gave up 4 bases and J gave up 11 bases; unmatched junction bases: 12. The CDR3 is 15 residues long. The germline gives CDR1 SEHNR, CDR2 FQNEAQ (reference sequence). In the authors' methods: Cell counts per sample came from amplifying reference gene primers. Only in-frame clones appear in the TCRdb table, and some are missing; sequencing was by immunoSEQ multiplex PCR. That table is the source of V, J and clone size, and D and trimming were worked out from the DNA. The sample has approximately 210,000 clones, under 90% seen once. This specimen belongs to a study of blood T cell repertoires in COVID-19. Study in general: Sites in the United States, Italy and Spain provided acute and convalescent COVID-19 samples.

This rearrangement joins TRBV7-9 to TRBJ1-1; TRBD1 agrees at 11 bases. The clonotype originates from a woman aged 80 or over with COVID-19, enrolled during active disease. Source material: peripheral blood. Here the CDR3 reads CASSWGQGETHRAFF. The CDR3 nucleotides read TGTGCCAGCAGCTGGGGACAGGGGGAAACTCACCGGGCTTTCTTT.